This T cell receptor (beta chain) comes out of a study of beta chain features in type 1 diabetes. The overall study: Patients did not differ from healthy donors in age, gender or cell yield.

This clone was counted between two and nine times. Its antigen remains unknown. Stem cell-like memory, regulatory, central memory and naive CD4+ cells were sorted via CD45RO/CCR7/CD25/CD127/CD95/CD27. All of the isolated RNA was reverse transcribed, so expressed TCRB transcripts were sequenced. Measured with immunoSEQ multiplex PCR; TCRdb has only the in-frame clones, and not every one. The table has 330,000 or so clones, around 15% seen once; the top ten hold over 5.5%. General study results and limits: Moderately but significantly shorter TCRB CDR3s were found in Type 1 diabetes patients in all four CD4+ subsets. Since sequencing was performed on cDNA, cells with high TCR expression could be over-represented.

This clonotype was sampled from a young man in good health. The specimen was central memory CD4+ T cells from blood.

The CDR3 DNA reads TGCGCCAGCAGCCAGGTGGGCGGGGGTGAAAAACTGTTTTTT. Protein product: CASSQVGGGEKLFF. The V and J genes are TRBV4-3 and TRBJ1-4, with D perhaps matching TRBD1 (5 bases). V was cut by 3 bases and J by 7 bases, with 12 bases left in between. The germline V gene has CDR1 LGHNA and CDR2 YSLEER. The CDR3 extends over 14 amino acids.